This T cell receptor (beta chain) was sequenced for a study of cytomegalovirus exposure and HLA in healthy donors. With 60 Vbeta and 13 Jbeta primers, the PCR was carried out. Sequencing was performed with immunoSEQ multiplex PCR; in TCRdb, only in-frame clones are kept and a portion is missing. The top ten hold roughly 1.9% of the sample, which has roughly 160,000 clones, around 80% seen once. V was pared by 7 bases and J by 4 bases, with 10 bases of the junction left unmatched. Per the germline V gene, CDR1 is SGHRS and CDR2 is YFSETQ. This CDR3 comprises 15 residues. The receptor's source is a man between 40 and 49 years old in good health and CMV-seronegative. The V gene is TRBV5-1, the J gene TRBJ2-1, with TRBD2 matching over 8 bases. The source material was PBMCs. In DNA, the CDR3 is TGCGCCAGCGCTAAGCCAGCGGGAGCGTACAATGAGCAGTTCTTC. It codes for CASAKPAGAYNEQFF.